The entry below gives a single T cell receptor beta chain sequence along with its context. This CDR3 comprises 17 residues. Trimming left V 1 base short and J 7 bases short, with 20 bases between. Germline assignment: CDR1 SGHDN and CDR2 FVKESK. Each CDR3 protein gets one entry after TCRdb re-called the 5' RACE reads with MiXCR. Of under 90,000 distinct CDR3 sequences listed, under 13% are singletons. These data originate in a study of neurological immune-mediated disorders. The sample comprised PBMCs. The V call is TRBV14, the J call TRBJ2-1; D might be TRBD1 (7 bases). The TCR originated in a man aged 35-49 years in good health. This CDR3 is CASSQAAILQGRNEQFF. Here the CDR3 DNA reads TGTGCCAGCAGCCAAGCGGCGATACTACAGGGGAGGAATGAGCAGTTCTTC. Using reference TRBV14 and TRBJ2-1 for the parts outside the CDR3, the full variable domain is EAGVTQFPSHSVIEKGQTVTLRCDPISGHDNLYWYRRVMGKEIKFLLHFVKESKQDESGMPNNRFLAERTGGTYSTLKVQPAELEDSGVYFCASSQAAILQGRNEQFFGPGTRLTVL.